These 21 T cell receptor beta chains were sequenced from one sample in a study of blood T cell repertoires in COVID-19. Data came from immunoSEQ multiplex PCR; TCRdb stores just in-frame clones and leaves some out. The sample holds approximately 240,000 clones, around 85% seen once. Sequencing was carried out using peripheral blood. The receptors stem from a woman aged 60 to 75 with active or convalescent COVID-19.

This rearrangement joins TRBV4-1 to TRBJ2-3; the match to TRBD2 covers 10 bases. Losses at the gene ends were 0 bases for V and 0 bases for J; bases not matched to a gene: 6. Per the germline V gene, CDR1 is MGHRA and CDR2 is YSYEKL. The CDR3 totals 18 residues. CDR3 sequence reads: CASSQEWTSGASTDTQYF. Written as DNA, the CDR3 is TGCGCCAGCAGCCAAGAATGGACTAGCGGAGCTAGCACAGATACGCAGTATTTT.

V and J are TRBV6-1 and TRBJ1-4; D is unresolved. There are 13 residues in the CDR3. Per germline, CDR1 MNHNS and CDR2 SASEGT. V was pared by 0 bases and J by 7 bases, with 6 bases between. The CDR3 region is CASSEAGGEKLFF. The CDR3 coding sequence is TGTGCCAGCAGTGAAGCGGGAGGTGAAAAACTGTTTTTT.

The rearrangement uses TRBV19 and TRBJ2-1; no clear D. Germline V lookup: CDR1 LNHDA, CDR2 SQIVND (reference sequence). Trimming cost V 2 bases and J 9 bases, with 5 bases left between them. The CDR3 is 11 residues long. The CDR3 reads CASSITGEQFF. The CDR3 nucleotides read TGTGCCAGTAGTATAACGGGTGAGCAGTTCTTC.

The chain employs TRBV19 and TRBJ2-1; the D is unclear. The V gene lost 1 base and the J gene lost 11 bases, with 12 bases spanning the gap. This CDR3 spans 13 amino acids. CDR1 and CDR2 (germline): LNHDA, SQIVND (reference sequence). CDR3 sequence: CASSIVYSQKQFF. CDR3 DNA: TGTGCCAGTAGTATAGTGTACAGCCAAAAGCAGTTCTTC.

The V gene is TRBV19, the J gene TRBJ2-7; D possibly corresponds to TRBD1 (6 bases). The germline CDR1 and CDR2 sequences are LNHDA and SQIVND (reference sequence). Trimming removed 8 bases at V and 2 bases at J, with 13 bases between. The CDR3 length is 13 residues. For the CDR3, the DNA is TGTGCCAGTGCTCTCCGGACAGCCTACGAGCAGTACTTC. Translated, it gives CASALRTAYEQYF.

The V call is TRBV2, the J call TRBJ2-3; 9 positions match TRBD2. V shed 2 bases and J 2 bases; nucleotides not matched to a gene: 8. The CDR3 is 17 amino acids. Germline V gives CDR1 SNHLY, CDR2 FYNNEI. The CDR3 is CASSEIGAGGPTDTQYF. The CDR3 DNA sequence: TGTGCCAGCAGTGAAATTGGGGCGGGGGGGCCCACAGATACGCAGTATTTT.

The rearrangement links TRBV15 to TRBJ1-4; no firm D call. Germline V gives CDR1 LNHNV, CDR2 YYDKDF (reference sequence). This CDR3 has 15 amino acids. V was trimmed by 0 bases and J by 8 bases, leaving 13 bases between them. The CDR3 is CATSRDPSGLEKLFF. The CDR3 nucleotides read TGTGCCACCAGCAGAGACCCCTCTGGGCTCGAAAAACTGTTTTTT. The full variable domain, its missing parts supplied by reference TRBV15 and TRBJ1-4, is DAMVIQNPRYQVTQFGKPVTLSCSQTLNHNVMYWYQQKSSQAPKLLFHYYDKDFNNEADTPDNFQSRRPNTSFCFLDIRSPGLGDTAMYLCATSRDPSGLEKLFFGSGTQLSVL.

This chain joins TRBV9 and TRBJ2-6; tentative D call: TRBD1 (6 bases). Trimming shortened V by 3 bases and J by 2 bases, and 15 bases separated the two germline ends. The CDR3 has 17 residues. CDR1 is SGDLS, CDR2 YYNGEE, per germline. DNA of the CDR3: TGTGCCAGCAGCGCCACGGGACACCTAACTGGGGCCAACGTCCTGACTTTC. Its translation: CASSATGHLTGANVLTF.

This sequence joins TRBV28 and TRBJ1-1; possible D gene TRBD1, 6 bases. Germline CDR1 and CDR2: MDHEN and SYDVKM. The CDR3 has 13 residues. V was trimmed by 6 bases and J by 7 bases, leaving 15 bases between them. The CDR3 sequence: CASRPQGVGEAFF. CDR3 DNA: TGTGCCAGCAGACCACAGGGAGTCGGTGAAGCTTTCTTT.

This chain joins TRBV12-2 and TRBJ2-1; TRBD2, the table's D call, was not compared with the DNA. TRBV12-2 has pseudogene status. The CDR3 runs 17 residues. The CDR3: CASRLAIASGDRGEQFF. DNA of the CDR3: TGTGCAAGTCGCTTAGCGATCGCTAGCGGGGACCGTGGGGAGCAGTTCTTC.

This rearrangement joins TRBV4-2 to TRBJ1-2; tentatively, D is TRBD1 (5 bases). Germline V gene lookup returns CDR1 LGHNA and CDR2 YNFKEQ. This CDR3 comprises 17 residues. With 1 base removed from V and 0 bases from J, the gap between germline ends came to 15 bases. The CDR3 coding sequence is TGTGCCAGCAGCCAAGCTGGGGGGGGGACGGCTAACTATGGCTACACCTTC. Its translation: CASSQAGGGTANYGYTF.

This chain joins TRBV3-1 (or the pseudogene TRBV3-2) and TRBJ2-1; D not resolved. The V end lost 5 bases, the J end lost 5 bases, and 10 bases lay between the germline ends. Germline V gives CDR1 LGHDT, CDR2 YNNKEL (reference sequence). The CDR3 contains 13 residues. The CDR3 protein is CASSGRRDNEQFF. DNA for the CDR3: TGTGCCAGCAGCGGCCGACGGGACAATGAGCAGTTCTTC.

CDR3 region: CASSLGGDSYNEQFF. CDR3 nucleotide sequence: TGTGCCAGCAGCTTAGGAGGGGACAGCTACAATGAGCAGTTCTTC. This chain uses TRBV7-8 with TRBJ2-1; 7 positions match TRBD1. J gave up 3 bases and V 1 base, and 3 bases lay outside the gene matches. CDR1 is SGHVS, CDR2 FQNEAQ, per germline. There are 15 residues in the CDR3.

The chain carries TRBV19 and TRBJ2-1, with D perhaps TRBD1 (5 bases). The germline CDR1 and CDR2 sequences are LNHDA and SQIVND (reference sequence). This CDR3 is built from 15 residues. Between the trimmed V and J ends, which lost 5 bases and 0 bases, there was a span of 11 bases. CDR3 amino acids: CASSVDRASYNEQFF. In DNA form, the CDR3 reads TGTGCCAGTAGTGTCGACAGAGCCTCCTACAATGAGCAGTTCTTC.

This clone was counted a single time. This chain links TRBV5-8 with TRBJ2-1, with D maybe TRBD2 (6 bases). CDR3 size: 12 residues. Germline lookup yields CDR1 SGHTS and CDR2 YDEGEE. With 6 bases removed from V and 4 bases from J, the gap between germline ends came to 8 bases. CDR3 sequence reads: CASMGGYNEQFF. CDR3 coding DNA: TGTGCCAGCATGGGGGGTTACAATGAGCAGTTCTTC.

The J gene is TRBJ2-5, the V gene TRBV20-1; the match to TRBD2 covers 7 bases. This CDR3 comprises 14 residues. After removal of 3 bases from V and 4 bases from J, the junction contained 8 bases not matched to a gene. Germline values: CDR1 DFQATT, CDR2 SNEGSKA (reference sequence). CDR3 region: CSASFRGVRETQYF. In nucleotides, the CDR3 is TGCAGTGCTAGTTTCCGGGGGGTTCGAGAGACCCAGTACTTC.

The CDR3: CASSPSTGVDTQYF. Here the CDR3 DNA reads TGTGCCAGCAGCCCCTCAACAGGGGTAGATACGCAGTATTTT. The gene calls are TRBV3-1 (or the pseudogene TRBV3-2) and TRBJ2-3; 7 positions match TRBD1. CDR1 is LGHDT and CDR2 is YNNKEL in the germline V gene (reference sequence). The CDR3 sequence is 14 residues long. With V trimmed by 4 bases and J by 5 bases, 6 bases remained unmatched.

The sample holds a few counts of this clone. The chain carries TRBV28 and TRBJ2-1, with a tentative D call TRBD2 (6 bases). The CDR3 has 15 residues. Trimming took off 2 bases at V and 10 bases at J, with 18 bases between the two ends. Germline V lookup: CDR1 MDHEN, CDR2 SYDVKM. The chain's CDR3 is CASSLVSGPRWEQFF. CDR3 bases: TGTGCCAGCAGTTTAGTCAGCGGGCCTAGGTGGGAGCAGTTCTTC.

This clone was observed a handful of times. The chain carries TRBV11-2 and TRBJ1-2, with TRBD1 matching 7 bases. CDR1 is SGHAT and CDR2 is FQNNGV in the germline V gene. With 1 base clipped from V and 4 bases from J, the junction kept 6 bases outside the gene matches. The CDR3 length is 15 residues. The CDR3 coding sequence is TGTGCCAGCAGCTTAGGGGACAGCAGCGCCTATGGCTACACCTTC. Translated: CASSLGDSSAYGYTF.

This sequence joins TRBV7-9 and TRBJ2-5; TRBD2 matches at 7 bases. Germline loops: CDR1 SEHNR, CDR2 FQNEAQ (reference sequence). There are 13 residues in the CDR3. Unmatched junction bases numbered 3, after V lost 4 bases and J lost 4 bases. As DNA, the CDR3 is TGTGCCAGCAGCTATCCTAGCGGAGAGACCCAGTACTTC. This encodes CASSYPSGETQYF.

This chain connects TRBV19 to TRBJ1-4; 10 positions match TRBD1. This CDR3 is 14 amino acids long. V shed 6 bases and J 5 bases; nucleotides not matched to a gene: 3. CDR1 and CDR2 (germline): LNHDA, SQIVND (reference sequence). As DNA, the CDR3 is TGTGCCAGTAGCCCGGGACAGGGGAATGAAAAACTGTTTTTT. This translates into CASSPGQGNEKLFF.